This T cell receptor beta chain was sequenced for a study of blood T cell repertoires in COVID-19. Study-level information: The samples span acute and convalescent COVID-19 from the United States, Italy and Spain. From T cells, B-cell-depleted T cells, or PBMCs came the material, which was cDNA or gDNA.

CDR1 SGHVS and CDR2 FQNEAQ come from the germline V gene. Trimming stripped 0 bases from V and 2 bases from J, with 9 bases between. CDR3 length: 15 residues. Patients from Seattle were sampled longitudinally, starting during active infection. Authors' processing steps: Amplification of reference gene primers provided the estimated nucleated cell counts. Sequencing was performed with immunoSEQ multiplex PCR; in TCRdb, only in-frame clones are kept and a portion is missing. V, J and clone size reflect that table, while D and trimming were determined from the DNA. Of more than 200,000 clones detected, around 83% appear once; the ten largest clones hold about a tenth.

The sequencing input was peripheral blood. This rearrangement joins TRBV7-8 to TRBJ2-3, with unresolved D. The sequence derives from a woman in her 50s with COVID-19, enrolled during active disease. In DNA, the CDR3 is TGTGCCAGCAGCTTAGCGCGTAGATACACAGATACGCAGTATTTT. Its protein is CASSLARRYTDTQYF. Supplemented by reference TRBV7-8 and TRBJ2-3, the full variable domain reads GAGVSQSPRYKVAKRGQDVALRCDPISGHVSLFWYQQALGQGPEFLTYFQNEAQLDKSGLPSDRFFAERPEGSVSTLKIQRTQQEDSAVYLCASSLARRYTDTQYFGPGTRLTVL.